A selection of T cell receptor beta chains follows, all from one sample in a study of beta chain features in type 1 diabetes. The data were produced by immunoSEQ multiplex PCR, yet TCRdb's version contains in-frame clones alone and is incomplete. The repertoire holds some 900,000 clones, with about a sixth as singletons. The sequencing input was naive CD4+ T cells from blood. These receptors were obtained from a woman aged 18-30 years in good health. Each CDR3 is given with its conserved first and last residue. The D gene is left open where the match is weak. Clone size is stated in some rows and not others, as once, few, many or a class when expanded.

clone size,J gene,V gene,D gene,CDR3 DNA,CDR3 protein
-,TRBJ2-7,TRBV27,TRBD2,TGTGCCAGCAGTTTATCTGCTAGCGGCTCCTACGAGCAGTACTTC,CASSLSASGSYEQYF
few,TRBJ1-2,TRBV6-5,-,TGTGCCAGCAGTCCCCAGGGCCGGCGTGGCTACACCTTC,CASSPQGRRGYTF
few,TRBJ2-7,TRBV7-2,-,TGTGCCAGCAGGAATGTAGGGGCTTCCTACGAGCAGTACTTC,CASRNVGASYEQYF
few,TRBJ1-4,TRBV2,-,TGTGCCAGCGCGCCTCCGATCTGGGGTGAAAAACTGTTTTTT,CASAPPIWGEKLFF
few,TRBJ2-7,TRBV10-3,TRBD2,TGTGCCACCAAGGGACTAGCGGGAGGATTATACGAGCAGTACTTC,CATKGLAGGLYEQYF
-,TRBJ2-5,TRBV14,TRBD2,TGTGCCAGCAGCTCCATGTCGGGAGGGCTACAAGAGACCCAGTACTTC,CASSSMSGGLQETQYF
few,TRBJ2-2,TRBV18,-,TGTGCCAGCTCACCGTATGAGGTCTCTAACACCGGGGAGCTGTTTTTT,CASSPYEVSNTGELFF
once,TRBJ2-7,TRBV27,-,TGTGCCAGCAGGCGGACACCTCGCAGCCACTACGAGCAGTACTTC,CASRRTPRSHYEQYF
-,TRBJ1-4,TRBV5-1,-,TGCGCCAGCAGCCTTTTGGGGGGGCAGAATGAAAAACTGTTTTTT,CASSLLGGQNEKLFF
-,TRBJ2-1,TRBV19,-,TGTGCCAGTAGTATCCGGGGGATCCAGGAGCAGTTCTTC,CASSIRGIQEQFF
-,TRBJ2-5,TRBV5-1,TRBD1,TGCGCCAGCAGCCCGGGCTGGACAGGGATAGGAGAGACCCAGTACTTC,CASSPGWTGIGETQYF
-,TRBJ2-2,TRBV4-3,-,TGCGCCAGCAGCCACTCGCTAGACGGGGAGCTGTTTTTT,CASSHSLDGELFF
few,TRBJ2-1,TRBV7-6,-,TGTGCCAGCAGCCTAAGGGACTCCCATGAGCAGTTCTTC,CASSLRDSHEQFF
few,TRBJ2-6,TRBV6-6,-,TGTGCCAGCAGCCGTGGACAGAGCTCTGGGGCCAACGTCCTGACTTTC,CASSRGQSSGANVLTF
once,TRBJ2-7,TRBV7-2,-,TGTGCCAGCAGCTTGGTGGGAGGACCGTCCTACGAGCAGTACTTC,CASSLVGGPSYEQYF
few,TRBJ2-1,TRBV5-5,TRBD2,TGTGCCAGCAGCTTCCTAGGCGGGGGCAATGAGCAGTTCTTC,CASSFLGGGNEQFF
few,TRBJ1-2,TRBV6-1,-,TGTGCCAGCTATCCCCGGGACCGAGACTATGGCTACACCTTC,CASYPRDRDYGYTF
-,TRBJ1-2,TRBV5-6,-,TGTGCCAGCACCGCCGTCGGGAGCACTAACTATGGCTACACCTTC,CASTAVGSTNYGYTF
-,TRBJ2-1,TRBV9,-,TGTGCCAGCAGCGTAGGGCGGCGCCAGGGCAACAATGAGCAGTTCTTC,CASSVGRRQGNNEQFF
-,TRBJ2-7,TRBV7-2,TRBD2,TGTGCCAGCACAAGACTAGCGGGAAACTACGAGCAGTACTTC,CASTRLAGNYEQYF
few,TRBJ2-5,TRBV19,-,TGTGCCAGTAGTACCCGGGGAGAGACCCAGTACTTC,CASSTRGETQYF
-,TRBJ2-5,TRBV5-1,-,TGCGCCAGCAGCCCGTTAGGCACCCAAGAGACCCAGTACTTC,CASSPLGTQETQYF
-,TRBJ1-1,TRBV27,-,TGTGCCAGCAGTTACTCACTAGCTGAGGAATTGAACACTGAAGCTTTCTTT,CASSYSLAEELNTEAFF
few,TRBJ1-2,TRBV7-2,-,TGTGCCAGCAGCTCGGGACCCGTGGGTGGCTACACCTTC,CASSSGPVGGYTF
once,TRBJ2-3,TRBV6-5,TRBD2,TGTGCCAGCAGTGAGCGGGGGGTGCGGTATTTT,CASSERGVRYF
-,TRBJ1-4,TRBV14,-,TGTGCCAGCAGCCCAACAGGGATGGATGAAAAACTGTTTTTT,CASSPTGMDEKLFF
-,TRBJ2-7,TRBV7-2,TRBD1,TGTGCCAGCAGCTTAGACAGGGGGCACACCTACGAGCAGTACTTC,CASSLDRGHTYEQYF
-,TRBJ2-4,TRBV5-4,-,TGTGCCAGCAGCTTGGGAGGAGGGGGCTTAAACATTCAGTACTTC,CASSLGGGGLNIQYF
-,TRBJ2-2,TRBV29-1,-,TGCAGCGTTGGGTCCTCAGGGGAGCTGTTTTTT,CSVGSSGELFF
few,TRBJ1-1,TRBV7-9,-,TGTGCCAGCCCATTTCTCGACGGGGAACCTATGAACACTGAAGCTTTCTTT,CASPFLDGEPMNTEAFF
few,TRBJ2-3,TRBV5-1,TRBD2,TGCGCCAGCAGCTTAAATAGCGGGAGGGCCCCAGATACGCAGTATTTT,CASSLNSGRAPDTQYF
few,TRBJ2-3,TRBV29-1,-,TGCAGCGTTGGACAGTCCACAGATACGCAGTATTTT,CSVGQSTDTQYF
few,TRBJ1-2,TRBV28,-,TGTGCCAGCAGTTCAGGGGATTATGGCTACACCTTC,CASSSGDYGYTF
few,TRBJ2-1,TRBV11-2,-,TGTGCCAGCAGGCGCGGGGAGGTTCCCTACAATGAGCAGTTCTTC,CASRRGEVPYNEQFF
few,TRBJ2-5,TRBV9,TRBD2,TGTGCCAGCAGCGTAGGAATAGCGGGAGAACAAGAGACCCAGTACTTC,CASSVGIAGEQETQYF
few,TRBJ1-4,TRBV6-6,TRBD1,TGTGCCAGCATCCGCACAGGGGAGGGGGAAAAACTGTTTTTT,CASIRTGEGEKLFF
-,TRBJ2-2,TRBV7-9,-,TGTGCCAGCAGCTTAGCTCCGGTGTATGGCGGGGAGCTGTTTTTT,CASSLAPVYGGELFF
few,TRBJ2-5,TRBV9,-,TGTGCCAGCAGCGTAGAGGGGCGAGGGGAGACCCAGTACTTC,CASSVEGRGETQYF
-,TRBJ2-3,TRBV6-6,TRBD1,TGTGCCAGCAGTGGACCGGGACAGGGAACAGATACGCAGTATTTT,CASSGPGQGTDTQYF
few,TRBJ2-2,TRBV25-1,-,TGTGCCAGCAGTCCTAGAGATTTCCTCAACACCGGGGAGCTGTTTTTT,CASSPRDFLNTGELFF
-,TRBJ1-5,TRBV9,-,TGTGCCAGCAGCCTTGAACCTAGCAATCAGCCCCAGCATTTT,CASSLEPSNQPQHF
-,TRBJ1-2,TRBV7-9,TRBD1,TGTGCCAGCAGCATCAGGACAGGGGCTTGGTATGGCTACACCTTC,CASSIRTGAWYGYTF
few,TRBJ1-3,TRBV7-8,-,TGTGCCAGCAGCGATTCAGGGAGCTCTGGAAACACCATATATTTT,CASSDSGSSGNTIYF
few,TRBJ2-2,TRBV9,TRBD2,TGTGCCAGCAGCCCCCGGATAGCTGTAGCGGGCGGGGAGCTGTTTTTT,CASSPRIAVAGGELFF
few,TRBJ2-1,TRBV21-1,-,TGTGCCAGCAGCAAAGAGGGACTAGAGGAGTTCTTC,CASSKEGLEEFF
few,TRBJ2-7,TRBV11-2,-,TGTGCCAGCAGCATAAGCCTAGTGGTCGAGCAGTACTTC,CASSISLVVEQYF
few,TRBJ2-7,TRBV27,-,TGTGCCAGCAGGCCGATGGATCACTACGAGCAGTACTTC,CASRPMDHYEQYF
-,TRBJ1-1,TRBV6-1,-,TGTGCCAGCAGAGAGTCCCTTGGGACTGAAGCTTTCTTT,CASRESLGTEAFF
-,TRBJ2-4,TRBV6-5,-,TGTGCCAGCAGTTCGGGACAGAGGGAGGTAAACATTCAGTACTTC,CASSSGQREVNIQYF